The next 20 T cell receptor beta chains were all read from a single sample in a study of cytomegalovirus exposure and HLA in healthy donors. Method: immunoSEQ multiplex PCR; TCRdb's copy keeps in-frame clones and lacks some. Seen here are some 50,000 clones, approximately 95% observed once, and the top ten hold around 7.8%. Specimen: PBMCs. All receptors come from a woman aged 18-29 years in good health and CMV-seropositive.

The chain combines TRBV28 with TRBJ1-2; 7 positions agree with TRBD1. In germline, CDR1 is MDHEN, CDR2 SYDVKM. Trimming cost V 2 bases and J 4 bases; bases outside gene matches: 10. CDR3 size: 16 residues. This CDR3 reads CASSLVDRVAGYGYTF. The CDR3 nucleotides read TGTGCCAGCAGTTTAGTCGACAGGGTCGCGGGCTATGGCTACACCTTC.

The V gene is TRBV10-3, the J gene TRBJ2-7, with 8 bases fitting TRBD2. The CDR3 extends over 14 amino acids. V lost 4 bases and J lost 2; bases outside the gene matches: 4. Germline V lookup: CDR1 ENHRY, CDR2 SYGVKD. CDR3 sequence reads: CAISGKRGTYEQYF. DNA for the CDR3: TGTGCCATCAGTGGTAAGCGGGGGACCTACGAGCAGTACTTC.

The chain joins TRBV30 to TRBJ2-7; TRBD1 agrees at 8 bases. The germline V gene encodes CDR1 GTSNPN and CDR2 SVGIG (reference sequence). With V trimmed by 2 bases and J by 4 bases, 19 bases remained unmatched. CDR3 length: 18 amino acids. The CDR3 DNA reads TGTGCCTGGAGTAAGCGGGCCCTCCTAGGGGACAGGCCGTACGAGCAGTACTTC. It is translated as CAWSKRALLGDRPYEQYF.

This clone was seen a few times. CDR3 coding DNA: TGTGCCTGGAGTGGGACTAGCCACACCGGGGAGCTGTTTTTT. Encoded protein: CAWSGTSHTGELFF. The rearrangement links TRBV30 to TRBJ2-2, with 8 bases identical to TRBD2. Losses at the gene ends were 1 base for V and 3 bases for J; bases not matched to a gene: 1. Germline lookup yields CDR1 GTSNPN and CDR2 SVGIG (reference sequence). The CDR3 is made up of 14 amino acids.

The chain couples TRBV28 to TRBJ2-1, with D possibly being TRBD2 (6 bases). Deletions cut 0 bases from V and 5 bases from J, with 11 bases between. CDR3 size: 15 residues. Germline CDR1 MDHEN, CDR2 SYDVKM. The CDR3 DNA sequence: TGTGCCAGCAGTTTATGGACCGGGAGTAACAATGAGCAGTTCTTC. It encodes CASSLWTGSNNEQFF.

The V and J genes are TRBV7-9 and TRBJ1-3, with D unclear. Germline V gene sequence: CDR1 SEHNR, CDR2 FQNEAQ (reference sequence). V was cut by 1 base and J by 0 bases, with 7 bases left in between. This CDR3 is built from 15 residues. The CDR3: CASSLGSNSGNTIYF. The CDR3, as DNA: TGTGCCAGCAGCTTAGGGAGCAACTCTGGAAACACCATATATTTT.

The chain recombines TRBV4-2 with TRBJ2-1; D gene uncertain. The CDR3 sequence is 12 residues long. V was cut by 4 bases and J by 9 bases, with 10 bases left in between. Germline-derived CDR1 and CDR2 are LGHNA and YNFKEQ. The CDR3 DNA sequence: TGTGCCAGCAGCCCTGAGACGGGTGAGCAGTTCTTC. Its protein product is CASSPETGEQFF.

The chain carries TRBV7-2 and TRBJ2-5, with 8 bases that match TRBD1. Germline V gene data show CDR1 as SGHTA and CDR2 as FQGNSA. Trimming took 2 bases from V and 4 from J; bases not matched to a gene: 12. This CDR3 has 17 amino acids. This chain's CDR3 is CASSLHLQGAVGETQYF. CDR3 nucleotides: TGTGCCAGCAGCTTACATCTGCAGGGGGCGGTCGGAGAGACCCAGTACTTC.

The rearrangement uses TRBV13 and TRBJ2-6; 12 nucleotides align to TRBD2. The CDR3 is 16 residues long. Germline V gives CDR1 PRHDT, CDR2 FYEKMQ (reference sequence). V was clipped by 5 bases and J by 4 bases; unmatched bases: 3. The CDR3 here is CASSRLAGAGANVLTF. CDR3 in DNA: TGTGCCAGCAGCCGACTAGCGGGAGCAGGGGCCAACGTCCTGACTTTC.

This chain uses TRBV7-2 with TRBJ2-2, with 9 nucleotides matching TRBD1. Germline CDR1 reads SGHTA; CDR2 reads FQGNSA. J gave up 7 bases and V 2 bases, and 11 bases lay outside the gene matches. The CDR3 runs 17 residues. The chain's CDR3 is CASSLSLVGTGFGELFF. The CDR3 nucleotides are TGTGCCAGCAGCTTAAGCTTAGTCGGGACAGGGTTCGGGGAGCTGTTTTTT.

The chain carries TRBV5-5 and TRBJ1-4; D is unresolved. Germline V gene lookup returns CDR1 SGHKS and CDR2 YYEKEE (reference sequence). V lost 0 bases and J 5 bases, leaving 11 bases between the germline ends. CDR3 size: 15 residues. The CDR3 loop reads CASSLEPSPNEKLFF. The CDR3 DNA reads TGTGCCAGCAGCTTGGAGCCTTCGCCCAATGAAAAACTGTTTTTT.

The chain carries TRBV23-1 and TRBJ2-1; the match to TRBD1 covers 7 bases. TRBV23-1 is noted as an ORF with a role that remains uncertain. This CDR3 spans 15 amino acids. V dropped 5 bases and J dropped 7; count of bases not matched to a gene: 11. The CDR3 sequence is CASSALYRDRNEQFF. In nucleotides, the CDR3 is TGCGCCAGCAGTGCTTTATACCGGGACAGAAATGAGCAGTTCTTC.

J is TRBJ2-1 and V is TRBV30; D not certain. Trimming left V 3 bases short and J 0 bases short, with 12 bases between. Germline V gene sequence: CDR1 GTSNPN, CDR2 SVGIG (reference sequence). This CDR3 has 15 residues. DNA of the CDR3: TGTGCCTGGAGCGGGTCCTCGGGCTCCTACAATGAGCAGTTCTTC. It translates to CAWSGSSGSYNEQFF.

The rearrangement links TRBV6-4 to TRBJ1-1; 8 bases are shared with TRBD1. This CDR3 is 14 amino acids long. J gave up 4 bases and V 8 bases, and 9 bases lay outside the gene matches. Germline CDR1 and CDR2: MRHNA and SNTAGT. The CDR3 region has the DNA TGTGCCAGCTCGGAGGACAGGGAGGGCACTGAAGCTTTCTTT. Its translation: CASSEDREGTEAFF.

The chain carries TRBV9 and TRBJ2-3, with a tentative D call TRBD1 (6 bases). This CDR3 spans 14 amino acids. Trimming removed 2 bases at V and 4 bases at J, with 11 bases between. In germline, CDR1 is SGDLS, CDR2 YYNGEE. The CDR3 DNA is TGTGCCAGCAGCGTTCGACAGGTAGCAGATACGCAGTATTTT. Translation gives CASSVRQVADTQYF.

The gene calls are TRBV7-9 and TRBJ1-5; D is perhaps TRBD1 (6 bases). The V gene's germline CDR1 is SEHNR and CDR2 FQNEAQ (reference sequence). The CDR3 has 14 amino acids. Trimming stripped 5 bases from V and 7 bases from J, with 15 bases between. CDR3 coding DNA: TGTGCCAGCAGCGGAACAGGGTTAGAACAGCCCCAGCATTTT. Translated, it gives CASSGTGLEQPQHF.

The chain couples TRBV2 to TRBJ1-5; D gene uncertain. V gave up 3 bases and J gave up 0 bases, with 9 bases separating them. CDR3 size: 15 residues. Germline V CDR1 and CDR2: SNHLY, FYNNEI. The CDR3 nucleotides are TGTGCCAGCAGTGACCCAGGACTTAGCAATCAGCCCCAGCATTTT. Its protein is CASSDPGLSNQPQHF.

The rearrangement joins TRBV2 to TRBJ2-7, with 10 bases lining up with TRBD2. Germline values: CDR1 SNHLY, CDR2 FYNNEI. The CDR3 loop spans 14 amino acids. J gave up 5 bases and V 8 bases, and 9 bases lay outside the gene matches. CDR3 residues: CASGSLAGVHEQYF. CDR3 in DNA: TGTGCCAGCGGGAGCCTAGCGGGAGTCCACGAGCAGTACTTC.

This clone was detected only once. CDR3 in amino acids: CASSYRDEQYF. DNA of the CDR3: TGTGCCAGCAGTTACCGCGACGAGCAGTACTTC. V usage is TRBV6-6 and J usage is TRBJ2-7; D ambiguous. V was pared by 2 bases and J by 5 bases, with 4 bases between. The CDR3 is 11 amino acids. Germline CDR1 MNHNY, CDR2 SVGAGI (reference sequence).

CDR3 sequence reads: CASSQTGSGANVLTF. The CDR3 nucleotides read TGTGCCAGTAGCCAGACAGGCTCTGGGGCCAACGTCCTGACTTTC. The chain recombines TRBV19 with TRBJ2-6, with D perhaps matching TRBD1 (6 bases). V lost 6 bases and J lost 0, with 9 bases in between. The CDR3 is 15 residues long. CDR1 is LNHDA, CDR2 SQIVND, per germline (reference sequence).